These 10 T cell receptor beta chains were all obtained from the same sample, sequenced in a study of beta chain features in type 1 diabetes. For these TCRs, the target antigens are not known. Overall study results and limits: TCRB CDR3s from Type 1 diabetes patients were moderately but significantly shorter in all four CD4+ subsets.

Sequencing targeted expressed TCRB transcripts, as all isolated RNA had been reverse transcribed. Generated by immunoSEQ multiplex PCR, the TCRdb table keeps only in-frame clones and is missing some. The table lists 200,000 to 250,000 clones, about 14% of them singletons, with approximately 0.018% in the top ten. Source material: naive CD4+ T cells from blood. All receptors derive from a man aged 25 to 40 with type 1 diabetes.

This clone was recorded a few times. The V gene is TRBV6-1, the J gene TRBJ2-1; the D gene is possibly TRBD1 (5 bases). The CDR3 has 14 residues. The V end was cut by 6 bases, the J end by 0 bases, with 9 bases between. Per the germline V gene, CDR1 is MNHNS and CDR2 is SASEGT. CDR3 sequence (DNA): TGTGCCAGCAGCAGACAGTCCTCCTACAATGAGCAGTTCTTC. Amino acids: CASSRQSSYNEQFF.

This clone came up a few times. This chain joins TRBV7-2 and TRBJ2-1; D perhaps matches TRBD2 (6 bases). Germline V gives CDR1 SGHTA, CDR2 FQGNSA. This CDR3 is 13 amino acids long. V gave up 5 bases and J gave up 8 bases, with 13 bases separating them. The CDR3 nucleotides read TGTGCCAGCAGCCCCGGAGGGACCGATGAGCAGTTCTTC. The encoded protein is CASSPGGTDEQFF.

CDR3 bases: TGTGCCAGCAGCTTGGCTAGCGGGAACACCGGGGAGCTGTTTTTT. Translation gives CASSLASGNTGELFF. V gene TRBV5-4 combines with J gene TRBJ2-2, with 7 bases that match TRBD2. The trim removed 0 bases at V and 1 base at J, leaving 0 bases unmatched. The CDR3 consists of 15 residues. The V gene's germline CDR1 is SGHNT and CDR2 YYREEE (reference sequence).

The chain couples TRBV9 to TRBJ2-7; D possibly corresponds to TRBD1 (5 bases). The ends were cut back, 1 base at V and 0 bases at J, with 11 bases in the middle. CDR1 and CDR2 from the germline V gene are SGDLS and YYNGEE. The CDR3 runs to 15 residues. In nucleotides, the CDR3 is TGTGCCAGCAGCGTACGGCCTGACAGCTCCTACGAGCAGTACTTC. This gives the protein CASSVRPDSSYEQYF.

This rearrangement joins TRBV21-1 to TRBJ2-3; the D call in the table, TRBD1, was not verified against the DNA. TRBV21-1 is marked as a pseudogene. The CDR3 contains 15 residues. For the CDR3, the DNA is TGTGCCAGCAGCCCAGGGGACGGATTCACAGATACGCAGTATTTT. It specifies CASSPGDGFTDTQYF.

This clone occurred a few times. For the CDR3, the DNA is TGTGCCACCAGCAGTTCCCCCACAGTTCACTATGGCTACACCTTC. This translates into CATSSSPTVHYGYTF. The chain is built from TRBV15 and TRBJ1-2, with D unclear. The CDR3 has 15 amino acids. The germline V and J ends were trimmed by 3 bases and 3 bases, with 14 bases remaining between them. Germline loops: CDR1 LNHNV, CDR2 YYDKDF (reference sequence).

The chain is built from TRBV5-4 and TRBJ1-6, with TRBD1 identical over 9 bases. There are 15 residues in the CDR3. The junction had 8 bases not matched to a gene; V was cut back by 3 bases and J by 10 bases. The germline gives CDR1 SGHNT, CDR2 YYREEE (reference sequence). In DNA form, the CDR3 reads TGTGCCAGCAGCTCGGGGGACAGGGTATCGTCACCCCTCCACTTT. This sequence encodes CASSSGDRVSSPLHF.

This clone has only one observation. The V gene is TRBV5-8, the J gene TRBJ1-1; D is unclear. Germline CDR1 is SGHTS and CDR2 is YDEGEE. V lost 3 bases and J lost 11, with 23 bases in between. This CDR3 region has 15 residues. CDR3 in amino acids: CASSSTGKLKDLAFF. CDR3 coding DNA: TGTGCCAGCAGCTCGACCGGGAAACTCAAGGATTTGGCTTTCTTT.

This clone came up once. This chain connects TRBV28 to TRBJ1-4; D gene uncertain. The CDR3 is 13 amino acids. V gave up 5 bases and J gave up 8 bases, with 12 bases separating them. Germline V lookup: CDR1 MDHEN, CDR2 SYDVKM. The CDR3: CASSPGRAEKLFF. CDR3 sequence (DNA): TGTGCCAGCAGTCCTGGGAGGGCCGAAAAACTGTTTTTT.

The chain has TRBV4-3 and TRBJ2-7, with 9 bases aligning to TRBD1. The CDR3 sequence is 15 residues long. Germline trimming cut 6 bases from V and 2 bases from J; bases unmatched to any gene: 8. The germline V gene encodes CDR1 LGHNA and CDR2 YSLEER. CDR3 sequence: CASSFSTGGPYEQYF. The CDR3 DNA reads TGCGCCAGCAGTTTTTCGACAGGGGGTCCCTACGAGCAGTACTTC.